A selection of T cell receptor beta chains follows, all from one sample in a study of identical twins. Each CDR3 protein is one row after TCRdb ran MiXCR on the 5' RACE reads. Of 500,000 or so distinct CDR3 sequences in the sample, 14% were seen once. In addition, the sample was reused for a study of yellow fever vaccine responses in identical twins.

The sequencing input was CD4+ T cells sorted from blood. The receptor set was obtained from a woman aged 18 to 35 in good health. Each CDR3 is given with its conserved first and last residue. The D gene is left open where the match is weak. Some rows mark clone size as missing; the rest say once, few, many or name a class of expanded clone.

cdr3_aa: CSVVWSGKGNIQYF
cdr3_nt: TGCAGCGTTGTATGGAGCGGGAAGGGAAACATTCAGTACTTC
v_call: TRBV29-1
d_call: TRBD2
cdr3_length: 14
clone_size: -
j_call: TRBJ2-4

cdr3_aa: CASSEAGTGGLNNEKLFF
cdr3_nt: TGTGCCAGCAGTGAGGCCGGGACAGGGGGGCTGAATAATGAAAAACTGTTTTTT
v_call: TRBV6-1
d_call: TRBD1
cdr3_length: 18
clone_size: -
j_call: TRBJ1-4

cdr3_aa: CATGLAGGPTYNEQFF
cdr3_nt: TGTGCCACCGGACTAGCGGGAGGGCCAACCTACAATGAGCAGTTCTTC
v_call: TRBV15
d_call: TRBD2
cdr3_length: 16
clone_size: once
j_call: TRBJ2-1

cdr3_aa: CASNFQRLNTEAFF
cdr3_nt: TGTGCCAGCAACTTCCAACGTTTGAACACTGAAGCTTTCTTT
v_call: TRBV12-3/TRBV12-4
d_call: -
cdr3_length: 14
clone_size: few
j_call: TRBJ1-1

cdr3_aa: CASSFVEGSEQFF
cdr3_nt: TGTGCCAGCAGCTTTGTTGAAGGGAGTGAGCAGTTCTTC
v_call: TRBV7-9
d_call: -
cdr3_length: 13
clone_size: once
j_call: TRBJ2-1

cdr3_aa: CASKSPGLAGGPWGNEQFF
cdr3_nt: TGTGCCAGCAAAAGCCCCGGGCTAGCGGGAGGGCCGTGGGGGAATGAGCAGTTCTTC
v_call: TRBV27
d_call: TRBD2
cdr3_length: 19
clone_size: few
j_call: TRBJ2-1

cdr3_aa: CASSRDRGETQYF
cdr3_nt: TGCGCCAGCAGCCGGGACAGGGGAGAGACCCAGTACTTC
v_call: TRBV5-1
d_call: TRBD1
cdr3_length: 13
clone_size: many
j_call: TRBJ2-5

cdr3_aa: CASSRSGVDEQYF
cdr3_nt: TGTGCCAGCAGCCGTAGCGGGGTCGACGAGCAGTACTTC
v_call: TRBV6-1
d_call: TRBD2
cdr3_length: 13
clone_size: -
j_call: TRBJ2-7

cdr3_aa: CASSRGPVQNYNEQFF
cdr3_nt: TGTGCCAGCAGTCGAGGTCCCGTACAGAACTACAATGAGCAGTTCTTC
v_call: TRBV12-3/TRBV12-4
d_call: -
cdr3_length: 16
clone_size: -
j_call: TRBJ2-1

cdr3_aa: CASSYAQGSSGNTIYF
cdr3_nt: TGTGCCAGCAGTTACGCCCAGGGGAGCTCTGGAAACACCATATATTTT
v_call: TRBV6-5
d_call: -
cdr3_length: 16
clone_size: -
j_call: TRBJ1-3

cdr3_aa: CSARGWDGPDQPQHF
cdr3_nt: TGCAGTGCTAGAGGCTGGGACGGACCCGATCAGCCCCAGCATTTT
v_call: TRBV20-1
d_call: -
cdr3_length: 15
clone_size: few
j_call: TRBJ1-5

cdr3_aa: CASSYSRGGWSEQYF
cdr3_nt: TGTGCCAGCAGTTACTCGAGAGGGGGCTGGAGCGAGCAGTACTTC
v_call: TRBV6-2/TRBV6-3
d_call: TRBD1
cdr3_length: 15
clone_size: -
j_call: TRBJ2-7

cdr3_aa: CASSRDGPYEQYF
cdr3_nt: TGTGCCAGCAGCCGGGACGGACCCTACGAGCAGTACTTC
v_call: TRBV3-1
d_call: -
cdr3_length: 13
clone_size: few
j_call: TRBJ2-7

cdr3_aa: CASSTQPQETQYF
cdr3_nt: TGTGCCAGCAGCACACAACCCCAAGAGACCCAGTACTTC
v_call: TRBV7-3
d_call: -
cdr3_length: 13
clone_size: few
j_call: TRBJ2-5

cdr3_aa: CASSGSKPRAKNIQYF
cdr3_nt: TGTGCCAGCAGTGGGTCCAAACCCAGGGCCAAAAACATTCAGTACTTC
v_call: TRBV2
d_call: -
cdr3_length: 16
clone_size: -
j_call: TRBJ2-4

cdr3_aa: CSARDMGRATDTQYF
cdr3_nt: TGCAGTGCTAGAGATATGGGGCGTGCCACAGATACGCAGTATTTT
v_call: TRBV20-1
d_call: -
cdr3_length: 15
clone_size: few
j_call: TRBJ2-3

cdr3_aa: CASLPPGQSTGELFF
cdr3_nt: TGTGCCAGCCTGCCCCCGGGACAGAGCACCGGGGAGCTGTTTTTT
v_call: TRBV6-1
d_call: TRBD1
cdr3_length: 15
clone_size: few
j_call: TRBJ2-2

cdr3_aa: CSARDGKRGVNEQFF
cdr3_nt: TGCAGTGCTAGAGATGGGAAGCGGGGAGTCAATGAGCAGTTCTTC
v_call: TRBV20-1
d_call: TRBD2
cdr3_length: 15
clone_size: few
j_call: TRBJ2-1

cdr3_aa: CASTLLGGTEAFF
cdr3_nt: TGTGCCAGCACCCTGTTGGGGGGCACTGAAGCTTTCTTT
v_call: TRBV27
d_call: -
cdr3_length: 13
clone_size: -
j_call: TRBJ1-1

cdr3_aa: CASGEGFLDTQYF
cdr3_nt: TGTGCCAGCGGAGAGGGGTTTTTAGATACGCAGTATTTT
v_call: TRBV28
d_call: -
cdr3_length: 13
clone_size: -
j_call: TRBJ2-3

cdr3_aa: CSVKDSNQPQHF
cdr3_nt: TGCAGCGTAAAAGACAGCAATCAGCCCCAGCATTTT
v_call: TRBV29-1
d_call: -
cdr3_length: 12
clone_size: few
j_call: TRBJ1-5

cdr3_aa: CASSLRASGKQETQYF
cdr3_nt: TGTGCCAGCAGCTTAAGGGCTAGCGGGAAACAAGAGACCCAGTACTTC
v_call: TRBV13
d_call: TRBD2
cdr3_length: 16
clone_size: many
j_call: TRBJ2-5

cdr3_aa: CASGQSFYEQYF
cdr3_nt: TGTGCCAGCGGACAGTCTTTCTACGAGCAGTACTTC
v_call: TRBV14
d_call: -
cdr3_length: 12
clone_size: many
j_call: TRBJ2-7

cdr3_aa: CASSLGPFYEQFF
cdr3_nt: TGTGCCAGCAGCCTTGGGCCGTTCTATGAGCAGTTCTTC
v_call: TRBV5-5
d_call: -
cdr3_length: 13
clone_size: -
j_call: TRBJ2-1

cdr3_aa: CASSLSPSGYTF
cdr3_nt: TGTGCCAGCAGTTTATCCCCGTCTGGCTACACCTTC
v_call: TRBV28
d_call: -
cdr3_length: 12
clone_size: few
j_call: TRBJ1-2

cdr3_aa: CATSDLNSGGQPQHF
cdr3_nt: TGTGCCACCAGTGACCTAAACTCCGGGGGACAGCCCCAGCATTTT
v_call: TRBV24-1
d_call: -
cdr3_length: 15
clone_size: few
j_call: TRBJ1-5

cdr3_aa: CASSQFTDTQYF
cdr3_nt: TGTGCCAGCAGCCAATTCACAGATACGCAGTATTTT
v_call: TRBV7-2
d_call: -
cdr3_length: 12
clone_size: -
j_call: TRBJ2-3

cdr3_aa: CASSQDRGLAGGDTQYF
cdr3_nt: TGCGCCAGCAGCCAAGATAGGGGACTAGCGGGAGGAGATACGCAGTATTTT
v_call: TRBV4-3
d_call: TRBD2
cdr3_length: 17
clone_size: few
j_call: TRBJ2-3

cdr3_aa: CASRAGGGLPHEQYF
cdr3_nt: TGTGCCAGCAGAGCCGGGGGGGGACTCCCCCACGAGCAGTACTTC
v_call: TRBV12-3/TRBV12-4
d_call: TRBD2
cdr3_length: 15
clone_size: few
j_call: TRBJ2-7

cdr3_aa: CSAGGGSSSYNEQFF
cdr3_nt: TGCAGTGCAGGCGGGGGGTCGAGCTCCTACAATGAGCAGTTCTTC
v_call: TRBV20-1
d_call: TRBD2
cdr3_length: 15
clone_size: -
j_call: TRBJ2-1

cdr3_aa: CASSLALVGYEQFF
cdr3_nt: TGTGCCAGCAGCTTAGCGCTGGTCGGCTATGAGCAGTTCTTC
v_call: TRBV7-2
d_call: -
cdr3_length: 14
clone_size: -
j_call: TRBJ2-1

cdr3_aa: CSATRPGQGAYEQYF
cdr3_nt: TGCAGTGCTACCAGACCGGGACAGGGGGCCTACGAGCAGTACTTC
v_call: TRBV20-1
d_call: TRBD1
cdr3_length: 15
clone_size: few
j_call: TRBJ2-7

cdr3_aa: CASPGGAGVANTGELFF
cdr3_nt: TGTGCCAGCCCTGGTGGGGCGGGAGTGGCGAACACCGGGGAGCTGTTTTTT
v_call: TRBV5-6
d_call: TRBD2
cdr3_length: 17
clone_size: few
j_call: TRBJ2-2

cdr3_aa: CASSLASTGGAYEQYF
cdr3_nt: TGTGCCAGCAGCTTAGCCTCGACAGGGGGTGCCTACGAGCAGTACTTC
v_call: TRBV7-2
d_call: TRBD1
cdr3_length: 16
clone_size: -
j_call: TRBJ2-7

cdr3_aa: CASSEFGGYTEAFF
cdr3_nt: TGTGCCAGCAGTGAATTTGGAGGGTACACTGAAGCTTTCTTT
v_call: TRBV25-1
d_call: -
cdr3_length: 14
clone_size: few
j_call: TRBJ1-1

cdr3_aa: CASSHPQTGPSPYEQYF
cdr3_nt: TGCGCCAGCAGTCACCCTCAAACAGGGCCATCCCCCTACGAGCAGTACTTC
v_call: TRBV23-1
d_call: -
cdr3_length: 17
clone_size: -
j_call: TRBJ2-7

cdr3_aa: CASRSAGMYYEQYF
cdr3_nt: TGTGCCAGCAGGTCAGCGGGAATGTACTACGAGCAGTACTTC
v_call: TRBV28
d_call: TRBD2
cdr3_length: 14
clone_size: -
j_call: TRBJ2-7

cdr3_aa: CASSTIAGGPRNIQYF
cdr3_nt: TGTGCCAGCAGCACTATAGCGGGGGGCCCGAGAAACATTCAGTACTTC
v_call: TRBV7-2
d_call: TRBD2
cdr3_length: 16
clone_size: -
j_call: TRBJ2-4

cdr3_aa: CASSLNRAGDYTGELFF
cdr3_nt: TGCGCCAGCAGCTTGAATCGGGCGGGCGACTACACCGGGGAGCTGTTTTTT
v_call: TRBV5-1
d_call: -
cdr3_length: 17
clone_size: few
j_call: TRBJ2-2

cdr3_aa: CSAISSGTAYEQYF
cdr3_nt: TGCAGTGCTATAAGTAGCGGGACAGCCTACGAGCAGTACTTC
v_call: TRBV20-1
d_call: -
cdr3_length: 14
clone_size: -
j_call: TRBJ2-7

cdr3_aa: CASSQEFGEGTYEQYF
cdr3_nt: TGTGCCAGCAGCCAAGAGTTCGGCGAGGGGACCTACGAGCAGTACTTC
v_call: TRBV3-1
d_call: -
cdr3_length: 16
clone_size: few
j_call: TRBJ2-7

cdr3_aa: CASSQDSGHHNEQFF
cdr3_nt: TGTGCCAGCAGCCAAGATAGCGGCCACCACAATGAGCAGTTCTTC
v_call: TRBV3-1
d_call: -
cdr3_length: 15
clone_size: -
j_call: TRBJ2-1

cdr3_aa: CASSPKWDYQETQYF
cdr3_nt: TGTGCCAGCAGCCCTAAGTGGGACTACCAAGAGACCCAGTACTTC
v_call: TRBV3-1
d_call: -
cdr3_length: 15
clone_size: -
j_call: TRBJ2-5

cdr3_aa: CSARYRHLKETQYF
cdr3_nt: TGCAGTGCTAGGTACAGGCACCTTAAAGAGACCCAGTACTTC
v_call: TRBV20-1
d_call: -
cdr3_length: 14
clone_size: few
j_call: TRBJ2-5

cdr3_aa: CASSPGLALTGELFF
cdr3_nt: TGTGCCAGCAGCCCGGGACTAGCCCTGACCGGGGAGCTGTTTTTT
v_call: TRBV11-2
d_call: TRBD2
cdr3_length: 15
clone_size: -
j_call: TRBJ2-2

cdr3_aa: CASSQEGAGGREQFF
cdr3_nt: TGCGCCAGCAGCCAAGAAGGGGCCGGGGGACGTGAGCAGTTCTTC
v_call: TRBV4-1
d_call: -
cdr3_length: 15
clone_size: -
j_call: TRBJ2-1

cdr3_aa: CASSLGGSLGYGYTF
cdr3_nt: TGTGCCAGCAGCTTGGGGGGCAGCTTAGGCTATGGCTACACCTTC
v_call: TRBV7-2
d_call: -
cdr3_length: 15
clone_size: few
j_call: TRBJ1-2

cdr3_aa: CASSTQYNEQFF
cdr3_nt: TGTGCCAGCAGTACTCAGTACAATGAGCAGTTCTTC
v_call: TRBV27
d_call: -
cdr3_length: 12
clone_size: -
j_call: TRBJ2-1

cdr3_aa: CASSDLKTFGQFYEQYF
cdr3_nt: TGTGCCAGCAGTGACCTGAAAACGTTTGGACAGTTCTACGAGCAGTACTTC
v_call: TRBV6-1
d_call: -
cdr3_length: 17
clone_size: few
j_call: TRBJ2-7

cdr3_aa: CASKKDRVITDTQYF
cdr3_nt: TGTGCCAGCAAAAAGGACAGGGTTATCACAGATACGCAGTATTTT
v_call: TRBV6-1
d_call: TRBD1
cdr3_length: 15
clone_size: -
j_call: TRBJ2-3

cdr3_aa: CSVVPNPYEQYF
cdr3_nt: TGCAGCGTTGTTCCAAATCCCTACGAGCAGTACTTC
v_call: TRBV29-1
d_call: -
cdr3_length: 12
clone_size: -
j_call: TRBJ2-7

cdr3_aa: CASSLYGTGTFETQYF
cdr3_nt: TGTGCCAGCAGCTTATACGGGACGGGTACCTTCGAGACCCAGTACTTC
v_call: TRBV7-2
d_call: -
cdr3_length: 16
clone_size: -
j_call: TRBJ2-5

cdr3_aa: CSAPEGLAGGGNEQFF
cdr3_nt: TGCAGTGCCCCCGAGGGACTAGCGGGGGGAGGCAATGAGCAGTTCTTC
v_call: TRBV20-1
d_call: TRBD2
cdr3_length: 16
clone_size: few
j_call: TRBJ2-1

cdr3_aa: CASSQDGTSRGEQYF
cdr3_nt: TGTGCCAGCAGCCAAGACGGAACTAGTCGGGGGGAGCAGTACTTC
v_call: TRBV3-1
d_call: -
cdr3_length: 15
clone_size: -
j_call: TRBJ2-7

cdr3_aa: CASSVAKLAGEKYEQYF
cdr3_nt: TGTGCCAGCAGCGTAGCGAAACTAGCGGGGGAGAAGTACGAGCAGTACTTC
v_call: TRBV9
d_call: TRBD2
cdr3_length: 17
clone_size: -
j_call: TRBJ2-7

cdr3_aa: CASSLAGLGDTQYF
cdr3_nt: TGTGCCAGCAGCTTAGCGGGTCTGGGAGATACGCAGTATTTT
v_call: TRBV7-2
d_call: -
cdr3_length: 14
clone_size: many
j_call: TRBJ2-3

cdr3_aa: CATSRAPGTGVDQKLFF
cdr3_nt: TGTGCCACCAGCAGAGCTCCCGGGACAGGGGTAGATCAAAAACTGTTTTTT
v_call: TRBV15
d_call: TRBD1
cdr3_length: 17
clone_size: -
j_call: TRBJ1-4

cdr3_aa: CASSPDRSYEQFF
cdr3_nt: TGTGCCAGCAGCCCTGACAGGTCGTATGAGCAGTTCTTC
v_call: TRBV3-1
d_call: -
cdr3_length: 13
clone_size: -
j_call: TRBJ2-1

cdr3_aa: CASSQGGSGTGSYEQYF
cdr3_nt: TGTGCCAGCAGCCAAGGTGGGTCCGGGACGGGGAGCTACGAGCAGTACTTC
v_call: TRBV3-1
d_call: -
cdr3_length: 17
clone_size: -
j_call: TRBJ2-7

cdr3_aa: CASSSGQGSTDTQYF
cdr3_nt: TGCGCCAGCAGCTCTGGACAGGGGAGCACAGATACGCAGTATTTT
v_call: TRBV7-9
d_call: TRBD1
cdr3_length: 15
clone_size: -
j_call: TRBJ2-3